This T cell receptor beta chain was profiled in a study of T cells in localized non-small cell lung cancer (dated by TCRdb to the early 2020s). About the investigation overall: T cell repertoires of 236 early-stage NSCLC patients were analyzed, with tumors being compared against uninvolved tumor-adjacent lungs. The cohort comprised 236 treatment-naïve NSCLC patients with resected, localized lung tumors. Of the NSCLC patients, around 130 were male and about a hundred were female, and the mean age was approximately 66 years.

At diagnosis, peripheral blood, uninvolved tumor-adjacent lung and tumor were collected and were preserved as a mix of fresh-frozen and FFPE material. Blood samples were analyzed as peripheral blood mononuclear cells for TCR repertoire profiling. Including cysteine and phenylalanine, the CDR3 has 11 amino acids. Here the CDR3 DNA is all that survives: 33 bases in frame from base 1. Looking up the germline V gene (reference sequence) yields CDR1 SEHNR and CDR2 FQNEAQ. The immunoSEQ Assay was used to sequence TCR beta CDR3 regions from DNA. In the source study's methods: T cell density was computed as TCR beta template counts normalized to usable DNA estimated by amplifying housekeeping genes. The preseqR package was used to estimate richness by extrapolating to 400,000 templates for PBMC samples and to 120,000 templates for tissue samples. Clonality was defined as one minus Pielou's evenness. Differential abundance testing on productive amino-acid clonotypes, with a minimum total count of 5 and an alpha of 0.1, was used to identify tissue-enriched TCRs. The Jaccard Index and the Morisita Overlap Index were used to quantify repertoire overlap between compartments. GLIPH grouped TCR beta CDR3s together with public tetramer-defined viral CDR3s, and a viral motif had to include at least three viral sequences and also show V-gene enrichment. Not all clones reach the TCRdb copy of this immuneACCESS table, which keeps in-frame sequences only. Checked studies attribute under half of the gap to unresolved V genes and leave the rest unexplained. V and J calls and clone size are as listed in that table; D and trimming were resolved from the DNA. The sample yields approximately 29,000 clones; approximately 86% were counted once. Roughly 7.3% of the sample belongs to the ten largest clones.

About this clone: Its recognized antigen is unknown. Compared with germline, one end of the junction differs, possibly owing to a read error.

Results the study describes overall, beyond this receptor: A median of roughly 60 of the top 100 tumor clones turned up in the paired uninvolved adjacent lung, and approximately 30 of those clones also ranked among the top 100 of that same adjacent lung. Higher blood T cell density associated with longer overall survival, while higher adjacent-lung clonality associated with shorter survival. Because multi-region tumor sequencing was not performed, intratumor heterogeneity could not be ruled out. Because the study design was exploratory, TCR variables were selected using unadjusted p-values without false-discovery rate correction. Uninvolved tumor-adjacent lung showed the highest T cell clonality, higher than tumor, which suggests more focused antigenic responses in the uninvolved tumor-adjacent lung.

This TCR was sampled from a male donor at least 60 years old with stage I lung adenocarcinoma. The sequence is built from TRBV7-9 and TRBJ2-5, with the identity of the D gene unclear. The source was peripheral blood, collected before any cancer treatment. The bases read TGTGCCAGCAGCTTAGAAGAGGCCCAGTACTTC. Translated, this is CASSLEEAQYF.